This TCR beta chain was observed in a study of control samples from healthy donors and cancer patients. V gave up 4 bases and J gave up 2 bases, with 9 bases separating them. The CDR3 contains 13 residues. Germline V gives CDR1 SGDLS, CDR2 YYNGEE. Here immunoSEQ multiplex PCR was the method, and the copy in TCRdb shows in-frame clones only, minus some. The profile shows around 93,000 clones, approximately 92% of them singletons. This clone was seen only once. The clonotype originates from a human donor in good health. The donor label of this sample is uncertain. The chain joins TRBV9 to TRBJ1-2, with D perhaps TRBD1 (6 bases). The sample taken for sequencing was blood. CDR3 coding DNA: TGTGCCAGCAGCCAGACAGGAAACTATGGCTACACCTTC. Protein sequence: CASSQTGNYGYTF.